The text below deals with one T cell receptor (beta chain). Its antigen is currently unknown. The data derive from a study of T cell repertoires in cytomegalovirus infection. Across the whole study: Carrying CMV and the relevant HLA type showed in public TCR beta signatures.

From the reads, TCRdb called clonotypes with MiXCR, one entry per CDR3 protein. This sample has fewer than 550,000 distinct CDR3 sequences, with about 11% found just once. Study-level findings and limits: Carriers of CMV and the relevant HLA type were discriminated by public TCR beta frequency.

Unmatched junction bases numbered 4, after V lost 2 bases and J lost 3 bases. Per germline, CDR1 DFQATT and CDR2 SNEGSKA (reference sequence). CDR3 size: 13 residues. The chain has TRBV20-1 and TRBJ2-7, with 7 bases identical to TRBD1. Sequencing used PBMCs. The receptor's source is a human donor in good health (CMV status not recorded). Some clones in this sample may be carry-over from other donors' samples. In DNA, the CDR3 is TGCAGTGCTAGATACGGACAGGACTACGAGCAGTACTTC. It translates to CSARYGQDYEQYF.